These 23 T cell receptor beta chains share one sample of origin, sequenced in a study of cytomegalovirus exposure and HLA in healthy donors. The PCR had 60 Vbeta and 13 Jbeta primers. Assay used: immunoSEQ multiplex PCR; TCRdb lists only in-frame clones, some missing. The data contain approximately 54,000 clones, roughly 84% of them singletons. The sample taken for sequencing was PBMCs. The receptors were sampled from a woman aged 18-29 years in good health and CMV-seronegative.

The chain couples TRBV28 to TRBJ2-7, with D possibly matching TRBD2 (6 bases). The CDR3 covers 15 residues. With 2 bases removed from V and 0 bases from J, the gap between germline ends came to 11 bases. Per the germline V gene, CDR1 is MDHEN and CDR2 is SYDVKM. The CDR3 DNA sequence: TGTGCCAGCAGTTTAAGGAGGGATAGCTCCTACGAGCAGTACTTC. It encodes CASSLRRDSSYEQYF.

The chain uses TRBV7-9 and TRBJ1-1; D uncertain. Germline V CDR1 and CDR2: SEHNR, FQNEAQ (reference sequence). The CDR3 runs to 13 residues. V was clipped by 3 bases and J by 0 bases, with 5 bases between them. The CDR3 sequence: CASSFTVNTEAFF. Written as DNA, the CDR3 is TGTGCCAGCAGCTTTACAGTGAACACTGAAGCTTTCTTT. The full variable domain, with the rest looked up from reference TRBV7-9 and TRBJ1-1, is DTGVSQNPRHKITKRGQNVTFRCDPISEHNRLYWYRQTLGQGPEFLTYFQNEAQLEKSRLLSDRFSAERPKGSFSTLEIQRTEQGDSAMYLCASSFTVNTEAFFGQGTRLTVV.

V is TRBV6-6 and J is TRBJ1-4; D remains ambiguous. V lost 6 bases and J 7 bases, leaving 9 bases between the germline ends. Germline lookup yields CDR1 MNHNY and CDR2 SVGAGI (reference sequence). This CDR3 is 12 amino acids long. The CDR3 loop is CASRREGEKLFF. In nucleotides, the CDR3 is TGTGCCAGCAGGAGGGAGGGTGAAAAACTGTTTTTT.

The CDR3 sequence is CASGYGTASHEQYF. CDR3 nucleotides: TGTGCCAGCGGGTACGGGACTGCCTCTCACGAGCAGTACTTC. This chain joins TRBV11-2 and TRBJ2-7; perhaps TRBD2 as D (6 bases). CDR1 and CDR2 from the germline V gene are SGHAT and FQNNGV. The CDR3 is made up of 14 amino acids. Between the trimmed V and J ends, which lost 8 bases and 5 bases, there was a span of 19 bases.

The gene calls are TRBV6-4 and TRBJ2-5; 8 positions match TRBD1. CDR1 and CDR2 (germline): MRHNA, SNTAGT. The CDR3 has 18 amino acids. Unmatched junction bases numbered 17, after V lost 7 bases and J lost 1 base. Written as DNA, the CDR3 is TGTGCCAGCACTTTGGGGTCAGGGGGCCACGAAATCCAAGAGACCCAGTACTTC. Translating it yields CASTLGSGGHEIQETQYF.

V usage is TRBV30 and J usage is TRBJ2-5, with TRBD2 matching 10 bases. This CDR3 spans 16 amino acids. CDR1 is GTSNPN, CDR2 SVGIG, per germline (reference sequence). Trimming removed 3 bases from V and 5 bases from J; junction bases left unmatched: 12. CDR3 in amino acids: CAWSRRLAGVRETQYF. For the CDR3, the DNA is TGTGCCTGGAGCCGACGGCTAGCGGGAGTACGGGAGACCCAGTACTTC.

This sequence joins TRBV5-1 and TRBJ1-1, with TRBD1 identical over 9 bases. Germline CDR1 SGHRS, CDR2 YFSETQ. V lost 0 bases, J lost 1 base, and 4 bases stayed unmatched. The CDR3 extends over 16 amino acids. The CDR3 loop is CASSLEGQGRNTEAFF. CDR3 in DNA: TGCGCCAGCAGCTTGGAGGGACAGGGCCGGAACACTGAAGCTTTCTTT. Full variable domain (outside the CDR3, taken from reference TRBV5-1 and TRBJ1-1): KAGVTQTPRYLIKTRGQQVTLSCSPISGHRSVSWYQQTPGQGLQFLFEYFSETQRNKGNFPGRFSGRQFSNSRSEMNVSTLELGDSALYLCASSLEGQGRNTEAFFGQGTRLTVV.

The CDR3 reads CAWIPTGRYEQYF. CDR3 nucleotides: TGTGCCTGGATCCCGACAGGGAGATACGAGCAGTACTTC. The V gene is TRBV30, the J gene TRBJ2-7, with 7 bases lining up with TRBD1. V trimming: 4 bases; J trimming: 4 bases; junction bases outside the gene matches: 7. Germline loops: CDR1 GTSNPN, CDR2 SVGIG (reference sequence). This CDR3 spans 13 amino acids.

This chain connects TRBV11-2 to TRBJ2-1; 7 bases are a match to TRBD2. The CDR3 extends over 17 amino acids. J lost 4 bases, V lost 2 bases, and 11 bases had no gene match. The germline V gene encodes CDR1 SGHAT and CDR2 FQNNGV. The CDR3 reads CASSLKSWRESYNEQFF. The CDR3 DNA is TGTGCCAGCAGCTTAAAGTCTTGGCGGGAGAGTTACAATGAGCAGTTCTTC.

This chain connects TRBV27 to TRBJ2-7; TRBD1 might be the D (5 bases). Germline V CDR1 and CDR2: MNHEY, SMNVEV (reference sequence). V was pared by 5 bases and J by 5 bases, with 16 bases between. This CDR3 has 14 amino acids. CDR3 DNA: TGTGCCAGCAGTGCCCAAACCCAGGGCCACGAGCAGTACTTC. Protein sequence: CASSAQTQGHEQYF.

This sequence joins TRBV5-3 and TRBJ1-5; unclear D gene. TRBV5-3 is assigned to the ORF class and has an uncertain function. This CDR3 has 14 amino acids. Deletions cut 0 bases from V and 3 bases from J, with 7 bases between. CDR3 sequence (DNA): TGTGCCAGAAGCTTGGGGCGGGACAATCAGCCCCAGCATTTT. This sequence encodes CARSLGRDNQPQHF.

This chain joins TRBV6-4 and TRBJ1-2; 8 nucleotides match TRBD1. Germline CDR1 MRHNA, CDR2 SNTAGT. The V gene end was trimmed by 6 bases and the J gene end by 4 bases; junction bases not matched to a gene: 19. The CDR3 totals 18 residues. For the CDR3, the DNA is TGTGCCAGCAGCCAGCGGGACAGGACGGTCTATAATGGCTATGGCTACACCTTC. Translation: CASSQRDRTVYNGYGYTF.

This clone appeared a single time. The CDR3 DNA is TGCAGCGTTGGGCGGGATTGGGGGGTCGTCGATGAGCAGTTCTTC. As protein: CSVGRDWGVVDEQFF. The rearrangement uses TRBV29-1 and TRBJ2-1; perhaps TRBD2 as D (6 bases). Germline lookup yields CDR1 SQVTM and CDR2 ANQGSEA. The CDR3 covers 15 residues. Trimming took off 4 bases at V and 8 bases at J, with 21 bases between the two ends.

The chain is built from TRBV6-5 and TRBJ2-2; D uncertain. The CDR3 runs 15 residues. The germline CDR1 and CDR2 sequences are MNHEY and SVGAGI. V lost 6 bases to trimming and J lost 4 bases, with 15 bases between them. CDR3 nucleotides: TGTGCCAGCAGCTCCAACCCTTGGCTCACCGGGGAGCTGTTTTTT. It codes for CASSSNPWLTGELFF.

This CDR3 is CASSYRGGAGTYEQYF. The CDR3 bases are TGTGCCAGCAGCTATCGAGGCGGGGCAGGTACCTACGAGCAGTACTTC. The V call is TRBV7-6, the J call TRBJ2-7; perhaps TRBD2 as D (6 bases). Between the trimmed V and J ends, which lost 4 bases and 2 bases, there was a span of 18 bases. The V gene's germline CDR1 is SGHVS and CDR2 FNYEAQ. The CDR3 runs to 16 residues.

The chain employs TRBV19 and TRBJ1-4; D may be TRBD1 (5 bases). V shed 6 bases and J shed 8 bases, with 19 bases lying between them. Germline CDR1 is LNHDA and CDR2 is SQIVND (reference sequence). The CDR3 contains 15 residues. The CDR3 loop reads CASSPTAGEAEKLFF. CDR3 DNA sequence: TGTGCCAGTAGCCCAACGGCGGGGGAGGCGGAAAAACTGTTTTTT.

This chain uses TRBV15 with TRBJ2-7, with TRBD2 matching over 9 bases. Germline assignment: CDR1 LNHNV and CDR2 YYDKDF (reference sequence). With V trimmed by 0 bases and J by 2 bases, 11 bases remained unmatched. This CDR3 contains 18 residues. The CDR3 region is CATSRDPPAGGSPYEQYF. CDR3 sequence (DNA): TGTGCCACCAGCAGAGATCCCCCAGCGGGAGGATCCCCCTACGAGCAGTACTTC.

The genes are TRBV19 and TRBJ1-2; D is possibly TRBD1 (6 bases). V dropped 5 bases and J dropped 4 bases, with 14 bases sitting between them. The germline gives CDR1 LNHDA, CDR2 SQIVND (reference sequence). CDR3 length: 14 amino acids. The CDR3 protein is CASSPEQGSYGYTF. The DNA for the CDR3 is TGTGCCAGTAGTCCTGAACAGGGCTCCTATGGCTACACCTTC.

The V gene is TRBV27, the J gene TRBJ1-4; D remains unclear. This CDR3 region has 16 residues. V shed 5 bases and J shed 0 bases, with 13 bases lying between them. Germline values: CDR1 MNHEY, CDR2 SMNVEV (reference sequence). The CDR3 sequence is CASSRITMATNEKLFF. In DNA, the CDR3 is TGTGCCAGCAGTCGAATTACAATGGCAACTAATGAAAAACTGTTTTTT.

The gene calls are TRBV14 and TRBJ2-1; TRBD1 might be the D (6 bases). Trimming removed 0 bases from V and 10 bases from J, with 22 bases in between. CDR1 and CDR2 (germline): SGHDN, FVKESK. This CDR3 is built from 17 residues. The chain's CDR3 is CASSQDNVRGAVMEQFF. DNA of the CDR3: TGTGCCAGCAGCCAAGATAACGTCAGGGGCGCGGTAATGGAGCAGTTCTTC.

The chain uses TRBV9 and TRBJ1-2, with 8 bases identical to TRBD1. The J segment lost 5 bases and the V segment lost 2 bases, leaving 11 bases of the junction unmatched. Germline V gives CDR1 SGDLS, CDR2 YYNGEE. The CDR3 is 16 amino acids. The CDR3 DNA follows: TGTGCCAGCAGCGTCTCGTCAGGGGGCGCGAGTTATGGCTACACCTTC. Its translation: CASSVSSGGASYGYTF. The full variable domain, completed using reference TRBV9 and TRBJ1-2, is DSGVTQTPKHLITATGQRVTLRCSPRSGDLSVYWYQQSLDQGLQFLIQYYNGEERAKGNILERFSAQQFPDLHSELNLSSLELGDSALYFCASSVSSGGASYGYTFGSGTRLTVV.

The genes are TRBV4-2 and TRBJ2-7; possibly TRBD2 for D (7 bases). CDR3 size: 15 residues. In germline, CDR1 is LGHNA, CDR2 YNFKEQ. Trimming cost V 0 bases and J 2 bases, with 11 bases left between them. CDR3 protein: CASSQEGGATYEQYF. The CDR3 DNA reads TGTGCCAGCAGCCAAGAAGGGGGGGCCACCTACGAGCAGTACTTC.

The chain uses TRBV30 and TRBJ1-4; 8 bases line up with TRBD1. The CDR3 runs 16 residues. CDR1 and CDR2 from the germline V gene are GTSNPN and SVGIG (reference sequence). The V gene end was trimmed by 2 bases and the J gene end by 7 bases; junction bases not matched to a gene: 12. CDR3 in amino acids: CAWSRTRGQGGEKLFF. CDR3 DNA: TGTGCCTGGAGTCGGACTCGAGGACAGGGTGGTGAAAAACTGTTTTTT. Complete variable domain (other parts from reference TRBV30 and TRBJ1-4): SQTIHQWPATLVQPVGSPLSLECTVEGTSNPNLYWYRQAAGRGLQLLFYSVGIGQISSEVPQNLSASRPQDRQFILSSKKLLLSDSGFYLCAWSRTRGQGGEKLFFGSGTQLSVL.